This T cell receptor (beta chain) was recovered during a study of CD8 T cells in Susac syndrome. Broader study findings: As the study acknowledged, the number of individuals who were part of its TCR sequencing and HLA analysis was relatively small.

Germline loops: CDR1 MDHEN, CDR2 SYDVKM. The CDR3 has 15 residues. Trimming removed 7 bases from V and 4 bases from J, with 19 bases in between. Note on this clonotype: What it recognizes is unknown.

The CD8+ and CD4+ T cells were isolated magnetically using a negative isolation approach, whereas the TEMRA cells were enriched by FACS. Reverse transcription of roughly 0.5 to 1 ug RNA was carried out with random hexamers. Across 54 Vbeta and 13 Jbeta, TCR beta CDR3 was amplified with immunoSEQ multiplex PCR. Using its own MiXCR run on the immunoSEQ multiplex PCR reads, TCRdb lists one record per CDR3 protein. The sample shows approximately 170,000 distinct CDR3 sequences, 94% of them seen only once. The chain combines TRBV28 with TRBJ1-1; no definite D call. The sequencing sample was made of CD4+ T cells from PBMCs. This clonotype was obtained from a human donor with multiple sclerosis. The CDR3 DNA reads TGTGCCAGCACCCCGACACAGACGACGAGCACTGAAGCTTTCTTT. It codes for CASTPTQTTSTEAFF.